The present TCR beta chain was sequenced within a study of cytomegalovirus exposure and HLA in healthy donors. Study at large: Within the Caucasian-associated ancestry cluster were roughly 81% of the roughly 400 genotyped donors.

The CDR3 is made up of 14 amino acids. V was trimmed by 1 base and J by 4 bases, leaving 10 bases between them. Germline CDR1 MDHEN, CDR2 SYDVKM. The PCR employed 60 Vbeta primers together with 13 Jbeta primers. Measured with immunoSEQ multiplex PCR; TCRdb has only the in-frame clones, and not every one. The sample consists of 270,000 or so clones, about nine tenths of them appearing once. The sequencing sample was made of PBMCs. The clonotype originates from a girl aged 2 to 9 in good health and CMV-seronegative. This rearrangement joins TRBV28 to TRBJ1-2, with D uncertain. The CDR3 coding sequence is TGTGCCAGCAGTTTATTTGGGCAGCTCTATGGCTACACCTTC. Amino acid sequence: CASSLFGQLYGYTF.